The TCR beta chain described here comes from a study of cytotoxic CD8 clonotypes in ibrutinib-treated CLL. Across the whole study: Partial responses totalled approximately 24 and complete responses 2; after median approximately 74 months, about 14 remained remitted and around twelve progressed. Median treatment time before response sampling was 12 months, range 6 to 36.

The assay was immunoSEQ multiplex PCR, and TCRdb's table has in-frame clones only and misses some. The sample carries approximately 300,000 clones, about 77% recorded once. Concerning this clone: What it binds is not known.

Findings of the study overall: While tracking circulating CD8+ T-cell counts, baseline clonality exceeded that of age-matched healthy donors. Baseline levels were approached again at progression, after clonality had risen at ibrutinib response.

The germline CDR1 and CDR2 sequences are SQVTM and ANQGSEA. V shed 3 bases, J shed 4 bases, and the junction held 5 bases outside the gene matches. This CDR3 is 14 amino acids long. The sequence came from a human donor with chronic lymphocytic leukemia. The source was PBMCs, collected before ibrutinib treatment. The chain uses TRBV29-1 and TRBJ2-3, with 9 bases that match TRBD2. This CDR3 is CSVEASGKPDTQYF. Written as DNA, the CDR3 is TGCAGCGTTGAGGCTAGCGGGAAGCCAGATACGCAGTATTTT.